These 26 T cell receptor beta chains were sequenced from one sample in a study of blood T cell repertoires in COVID-19. The repertoire was sequenced with immunoSEQ multiplex PCR; TCRdb's copy has only in-frame clones and lacks some. The table includes around 290,000 clones, over 75% detected once. The sequenced sample consisted of peripheral blood. The receptors were gathered from a woman aged 50 to 60 who had recovered from COVID-19.

DNA of the CDR3: TGTGCCAGCAGCTTAACGACTGGCGGGGAGCTGTTTTTT. Protein sequence: CASSLTTGGELFF. The rearrangement links TRBV7-2 to TRBJ2-2; D unclear. This CDR3 comprises 13 residues. Trimming shortened V by 2 bases and J by 7 bases, and 8 bases separated the two germline ends. Germline V gene sequence: CDR1 SGHTA, CDR2 FQGNSA. Full variable domain (outside the CDR3, taken from reference TRBV7-2 and TRBJ2-2): GAGVSQSPSNKVTEKGKDVELRCDPISGHTALYWYRQSLGQGLEFLIYFQGNSAPDKSGLPSDRFSAERTGGSVSTLTIQRTQQEDSAVYLCASSLTTGGELFFGEGSRLTVL.

This clone was picked up one time. This chain uses TRBV5-1 with TRBJ2-5; 7 nucleotides line up with TRBD1. Looked up from germline, CDR1 is SGHRS and CDR2 is YFSETQ. The CDR3 sequence is 15 residues long. Unmatched junction bases numbered 8, after V lost 4 bases and J lost 2 bases. As DNA, the CDR3 is TGCGCCAGCAGCGCTACAGGGGCCGTGCAAGAGACCCAGTACTTC. The encoded protein is CASSATGAVQETQYF.

This chain links TRBV6-5 with TRBJ2-7, with D perhaps matching TRBD2 (7 bases). V was trimmed by 7 bases and J by 6 bases, leaving 19 bases between them. This CDR3 is 14 amino acids long. Germline lookup yields CDR1 MNHEY and CDR2 SVGAGI. The CDR3 DNA sequence: TGTGCCAGCACCGAGGGGGGGGCAACCGGCGAGCAGTACTTC. It yields the protein CASTEGGATGEQYF.

The V gene is TRBV5-6, the J gene TRBJ2-7; 8 bases are a match to TRBD1. Germline CDR1 and CDR2: SGHDT and YYEEEE. This CDR3 is 16 amino acids long. Trimming removed 4 bases from V and 4 bases from J; junction bases left unmatched: 13. This CDR3 is CASSGAVLGQGYEQYF. Here the CDR3 DNA reads TGTGCCAGCAGCGGGGCGGTCCTAGGACAGGGTTACGAGCAGTACTTC.

The chain couples TRBV28 to TRBJ1-2, with D maybe TRBD1 (6 bases). Trimming stripped 2 bases from V and 4 bases from J, with 8 bases between. The germline gives CDR1 MDHEN, CDR2 SYDVKM. The CDR3 has 13 residues. CDR3 sequence: CASSLGGVYGYTF. The CDR3 DNA reads as TGTGCCAGCAGTTTAGGGGGCGTCTATGGCTACACCTTC.

The V gene is TRBV12-3 or TRBV12-4, the J gene TRBJ1-2; 7 bases map to TRBD1. V dropped 7 bases and J dropped 8; count of bases not matched to a gene: 7. This CDR3 comprises 12 residues. CDR3 DNA sequence: TGTGCCAGCACCCCGACAGGGAGCGGCTACACCTTC. This encodes CASTPTGSGYTF.

The CDR3, as DNA: TGTGCCAGCAGTACCCGGGCGGGGACGGTTATGAACACTGAAGCTTTCTTT. It translates to CASSTRAGTVMNTEAFF. The V and J genes are TRBV28 and TRBJ1-1; D is perhaps TRBD1 (5 bases). Germline loops: CDR1 MDHEN, CDR2 SYDVKM. V lost 5 bases and J lost 0, with 19 bases in between. This CDR3 has 17 amino acids.

The V gene is TRBV11-3, the J gene TRBJ1-1; 8 bases line up with TRBD1. This CDR3 has 14 residues. Germline V lookup: CDR1 SGHNT, CDR2 YENEEA. V gave up 5 bases and J gave up 0 bases; unmatched junction bases: 2. The CDR3: CASSQGAMNTEAFF. The CDR3 nucleotides read TGTGCCAGCAGCCAGGGGGCTATGAACACTGAAGCTTTCTTT. The whole variable domain, filled in from reference TRBV11-3 and TRBJ1-1, reads EAGVVQSPRYKIIEKKQPVAFWCNPISGHNTLYWYLQNLGQGPELLIRYENEEAVDDSQLPKDRFSAERLKGVDSTLKIQPAELGDSAVYLCASSQGAMNTEAFFGQGTRLTVV.

This clone was counted a single time. J is TRBJ1-2 and V is TRBV28; possibly TRBD1 for D (5 bases). CDR3 length equals 13 residues. V lost 5 bases, J lost 6 bases, and 13 bases lay in between. The V gene's germline CDR1 is MDHEN and CDR2 SYDVKM. This chain's CDR3 is CASSLQGTNGYTF. The CDR3 DNA is TGTGCCAGCAGTCTTCAGGGTACCAATGGCTACACCTTC.

This chain links TRBV28 with TRBJ1-5; D gene unclear. Germline CDR1 and CDR2: MDHEN and SYDVKM. The CDR3 totals 15 residues. Trimming took 7 bases from V and 1 from J, leaving 14 bases between them. This CDR3 reads CASTPPGSSNQPQHF. Here the CDR3 DNA reads TGTGCCAGCACACCACCCGGGTCCAGCAATCAGCCCCAGCATTTT.

This chain connects TRBV7-9 to TRBJ1-5; unclear D gene. Trimming removed 0 bases from V and 3 bases from J, with 9 bases in between. The CDR3 is 15 residues long. Germline CDR1 is SEHNR and CDR2 is FQNEAQ (reference sequence). The CDR3 is CASSLAGTVNQPQHF. CDR3 nucleotides: TGTGCCAGCAGCTTAGCTGGCACAGTCAATCAGCCCCAGCATTTT.

The chain has TRBV20-1 and TRBJ1-1, with D possibly being TRBD1 (6 bases). Between the trimmed V and J ends, which lost 3 bases and 9 bases, there was a span of 17 bases. Germline loops: CDR1 DFQATT, CDR2 SNEGSKA (reference sequence). This CDR3 is built from 13 residues. The CDR3 DNA is TGCAGTGCTAGTAGGGCGGACAGAGCGAAAGCTTTCTTT. Translation: CSASRADRAKAFF.

The chain employs TRBV9 and TRBJ2-1; 10 nucleotides align to TRBD2. This CDR3 has 15 amino acids. Germline-derived CDR1 and CDR2 are SGDLS and YYNGEE. J was trimmed by 5 bases and V by 4 bases; bases with no gene match: 6. As DNA, the CDR3 is TGTGCCAGCAGCCACACCGGACTAGCGGACAATGAGCAGTTCTTC. Protein sequence: CASSHTGLADNEQFF.

The rearrangement links TRBV3-1 (or the pseudogene TRBV3-2) to TRBJ2-2; 7 bases match TRBD1. The ends lost 6 bases at V and 1 base at J; junction bases unmatched: 5. Germline V gives CDR1 LGHDT, CDR2 YNNKEL (reference sequence). The CDR3 covers 15 residues. The CDR3 protein is CASSTGQLNTGELFF. The DNA of the CDR3 is TGTGCCAGCAGTACGGGACAGTTGAACACCGGGGAGCTGTTTTTT.

The chain is built from TRBV7-8 and TRBJ1-4, with 8 nucleotides matching TRBD1. The ends lost 4 bases at V and 2 bases at J; junction bases unmatched: 9. Germline lookup yields CDR1 SGHVS and CDR2 FQNEAQ. The CDR3 has 17 residues. The CDR3 sequence: CASSSARTGLTNEKLFF. The DNA for the CDR3 is TGTGCCAGCAGCTCCGCAAGGACAGGGCTCACTAATGAAAAACTGTTTTTT.

The chain carries TRBV30 and TRBJ1-2, with unresolved D. The CDR3 length is 11 residues. CDR1 is GTSNPN and CDR2 is SVGIG in the germline V gene (reference sequence). V was shortened by 5 bases and J by 8 bases, with 12 bases between the two germline ends. Here the CDR3 reads CAWLDGRGYTF. The CDR3 nucleotides read TGTGCCTGGCTGGACGGGAGGGGCTACACCTTC.

This chain uses TRBV19 with TRBJ1-1; 7 bases align to TRBD1. This CDR3 is built from 14 residues. V trimming: 4 bases; J trimming: 4 bases; junction bases outside the gene matches: 6. Germline values: CDR1 LNHDA, CDR2 SQIVND (reference sequence). The CDR3 region is CASSTTGQGTEAFF. The CDR3 DNA reads TGTGCCAGTAGTACGACAGGGCAGGGCACTGAAGCTTTCTTT.

The CDR3 loop reads CSASYPVGSYNEQFF. In DNA, the CDR3 is TGCAGTGCTAGTTACCCGGTTGGCTCCTACAATGAGCAGTTCTTC. This chain joins TRBV20-1 and TRBJ2-1; D remains unclear. Deletions cut 3 bases from V and 0 bases from J, with 12 bases between. This CDR3 has 15 amino acids. The germline V gene has CDR1 DFQATT and CDR2 SNEGSKA (reference sequence).

This chain links TRBV7-2 with TRBJ1-1; tentatively, D is TRBD1 (5 bases). The CDR3 has 14 amino acids. Germline V gene lookup returns CDR1 SGHTA and CDR2 FQGNSA. Trimming removed 5 bases at V and 2 bases at J, with 12 bases between. The CDR3 region has the DNA TGTGCCAGCAGCGCCCAGGGTTTCAACACTGAAGCTTTCTTT. Translation: CASSAQGFNTEAFF.

The rearrangement links TRBV5-5 to TRBJ2-7; no definite D call. CDR1 SGHKS and CDR2 YYEKEE come from the germline V gene (reference sequence). The V and J ends lost 0 bases and 0 bases respectively, with 4 bases between them. The CDR3 loop spans 13 amino acids. In DNA, the CDR3 is TGTGCCAGCAGCTTGGCACTCTCCTACGAGCAGTACTTC. The encoded protein is CASSLALSYEQYF.

The chain carries TRBV6-2 or TRBV6-3 and TRBJ1-2; 10 bases align to TRBD1. Germline V lookup: CDR1 MNHEY, CDR2 SVGEGT. Unmatched junction bases numbered 7, after V lost 6 bases and J lost 6 bases. The CDR3 totals 14 residues. The CDR3: CASSSGTGVNGYTF. The CDR3 nucleotides are TGTGCCAGCAGCTCCGGGACAGGGGTAAATGGCTACACCTTC.

This chain uses TRBV5-1 with TRBJ2-5; 7 positions agree with TRBD2. The ends lost 4 bases at V and 5 bases at J; junction bases unmatched: 11. The germline V gene has CDR1 SGHRS and CDR2 YFSETQ. CDR3 length equals 15 residues. The CDR3, as DNA: TGCGCCAGCAGCAAAAGATCGGGGGGACCTGAGACCCAGTACTTC. Encoded protein: CASSKRSGGPETQYF.

In DNA form, the CDR3 reads TGTGCCAGCAGCGCAGGGGGCAGGGATGGCTACACCTTC. Translation gives CASSAGGRDGYTF. The chain has TRBV9 and TRBJ1-2; TRBD1 agrees at 8 bases. Germline CDR1 reads SGDLS; CDR2 reads YYNGEE. J lost 6 bases, V lost 3 bases, and 4 bases had no gene match. The CDR3 is 13 amino acids.

The gene calls are TRBV23-1 and TRBJ2-7, with 7 bases matching TRBD2. TRBV23-1 is an ORF, with its function uncertain. This CDR3 region has 23 residues. V shed 0 bases, J shed 0 bases, and the junction held 26 bases outside the gene matches. As DNA, the CDR3 is TGCGCCAGCAGTCAATCGGAGTCGCGGGAGTACGCCAGTTTCTTTTATTACTCCTACGAGCAGTACTTC. Translating gives CASSQSESREYASFFYYSYEQYF.

The rearrangement joins TRBV9 to TRBJ1-5; D ambiguous. The CDR3 is 14 amino acids. V lost 0 bases and J 6 bases, leaving 10 bases between the germline ends. Germline V gene lookup returns CDR1 SGDLS and CDR2 YYNGEE. The CDR3 DNA sequence: TGTGCCAGCAGCGTAGATAGGGAGGGTCAGCCCCAGCATTTT. It specifies CASSVDREGQPQHF.

In its sample, this clone was seen once. V usage is TRBV29-1 and J usage is TRBJ2-7; TRBD1 matches 7 bases. Germline V gene sequence: CDR1 SQVTM, CDR2 ANQGSEA. This CDR3 spans 14 amino acids. J was trimmed by 5 bases and V by 4 bases; bases with no gene match: 11. CDR3 nucleotide sequence: TGCAGCGTTGTGGGGGCACAGGGGTCGGACGAGCAGTACTTC. This codes for CSVVGAQGSDEQYF.